The T cell receptor (beta chain) under discussion was sequenced for a study of radiotherapy plus CTLA-4 blockade in lung cancer. Study-level points and caveats: Clones of tumor-derived TCRs expanded in blood after radiotherapy plus ipilimumab.

Regarding this clone: Antigen unknown.

The assay was immunoSEQ multiplex PCR, and TCRdb's table has in-frame clones only and misses some. Of 85,000 to 120,000 clones detected, over 75% appear once; the ten largest clones hold roughly 2.3%. V lost 4 bases, J lost 3 bases, and 6 bases stayed unmatched. This CDR3 is built from 15 residues. Germline-derived CDR1 and CDR2 are SGHRS and YFSETQ. The sample in question was peripheral blood, obtained from a patient treated with radiotherapy plus ipilimumab. This sequence originates from a human donor with non-small cell lung cancer that progressed on radiotherapy plus ipilimumab. Some clones in this sample may be carry-over from other donors' samples. The chain employs TRBV5-1 and TRBJ2-5, with 10 bases aligning to TRBD1. CDR3 in DNA: TGCGCCAGCAGCCCCCCGGGACAGGGGAAAGAGACCCAGTACTTC. This codes for CASSPPGQGKETQYF. Using reference TRBV5-1 and TRBJ2-5 for the parts outside the CDR3, the full variable domain is KAGVTQTPRYLIKTRGQQVTLSCSPISGHRSVSWYQQTPGQGLQFLFEYFSETQRNKGNFPGRFSGRQFSNSRSEMNVSTLELGDSALYLCASSPPGQGKETQYFGPGTRLLVL.